What follows are 19 T cell receptor beta chains derived from one specimen sequenced in a study of T cell changes during pregnancy in multiple sclerosis. Profiling relied on immunoSEQ multiplex PCR, and the TCRdb table lists in-frame clones only, not all of them. The table lists around 95,000 clones, around 92% of them singletons, with less than 2% in the top ten. Specimen: peripheral blood, collected after pregnancy. These receptors all come from a female donor with multiple sclerosis, enrolled in a pregnancy study.

The chain links TRBV11-2 to TRBJ1-2, with 9 bases fitting TRBD1. Germline assignment: CDR1 SGHAT and CDR2 FQNNGV. Germline trimming cut 5 bases from V and 8 bases from J; bases unmatched to any gene: 9. CDR3 size: 14 residues. As DNA, the CDR3 is TGTGCCAGCAGCCTAGGGGACAGGGCGGGAGGCTACACCTTC. Its translation: CASSLGDRAGGYTF.

This clone was picked up many times. The chain has TRBV14 and TRBJ2-3, with TRBD2 identical over 10 bases. Trimming removed 1 base from V and 4 bases from J; junction bases left unmatched: 5. The germline V gene encodes CDR1 SGHDN and CDR2 FVKESK. There are 16 residues in the CDR3. CDR3 nucleotide sequence: TGTGCCAGCAGCCAAGTTGCTAGCGGGGGTGCAGATACGCAGTATTTT. Amino acids: CASSQVASGGADTQYF.

This chain connects TRBV29-1 to TRBJ1-2; 7 positions match TRBD1. Germline CDR1 is SQVTM and CDR2 is ANQGSEA. This CDR3 has 13 residues. J lost 4 bases, V lost 7 bases, and 9 bases had no gene match. The CDR3 spells CSAGRTGVYGYTF. The CDR3 nucleotides read TGCAGCGCAGGAAGGACAGGAGTCTATGGCTACACCTTC. The full variable domain, its missing parts supplied by reference TRBV29-1 and TRBJ1-2, is SAVISQKPSRDICQRGTSLTIQCQVDSQVTMMFWYRQQPGQSLTLIATANQGSEATYESGFVIDKFPISRPNLTFSTLTVSNMSPEDSSIYLCSAGRTGVYGYTFGSGTRLTVV.

The CDR3: CASSGTSGGFTGELFF. Written as DNA, the CDR3 is TGTGCCAGCAGCGGGACTAGCGGGGGGTTTACCGGGGAGCTGTTTTTT. The rearrangement links TRBV9 to TRBJ2-2, with 14 bases lining up with TRBD2. Losses at the gene ends were 3 bases for V and 5 bases for J; bases not matched to a gene: 3. The V gene's germline CDR1 is SGDLS and CDR2 YYNGEE. The CDR3 is 16 residues long.

This chain uses TRBV30 with TRBJ2-7, with 8 bases lining up with TRBD1. V lost 5 bases and J lost 0; bases outside the gene matches: 6. The CDR3 spans 14 residues. Germline V gives CDR1 GTSNPN, CDR2 SVGIG (reference sequence). CDR3 DNA: TGTGCCTGGGGGCGACAGGGGACCTCCTACGAGCAGTACTTC. It yields the protein CAWGRQGTSYEQYF.

The chain couples TRBV10-3 to TRBJ2-7, with a possible D match to TRBD1 (5 bases). V was cut by 6 bases and J by 4 bases, with 10 bases left in between. The CDR3 is 12 amino acids. Per germline, CDR1 ENHRY and CDR2 SYGVKD. The CDR3 bases are TGTGCCATCAGCGGTACAGGTTACGAGCAGTACTTC. Amino acids: CAISGTGYEQYF.

The genes are TRBV27 and TRBJ2-7; 7 nucleotides match TRBD1. Germline V lookup: CDR1 MNHEY, CDR2 SMNVEV (reference sequence). Trimming removed 3 bases from V and 6 bases from J; junction bases left unmatched: 5. This CDR3 is built from 13 residues. CDR3 sequence reads: CASSFNRGAEQYF. The DNA for the CDR3 is TGTGCCAGCAGTTTCAACAGGGGCGCCGAGCAGTACTTC.

The V gene is TRBV7-6, the J gene TRBJ2-5; D uncertain. Germline CDR1 SGHVS, CDR2 FNYEAQ. The CDR3 loop spans 13 amino acids. V lost 3 bases and J 2 bases, leaving 7 bases between the germline ends. For the CDR3, the DNA is TGTGCCAGCAGCTTGAGAGTACAAGAGACCCAGTACTTC. It codes for CASSLRVQETQYF.

The gene calls are TRBV7-9 and TRBJ1-1, with D possibly TRBD1 on 5 matching bases. CDR3 length equals 13 residues. Looked up from germline, CDR1 is SEHNR and CDR2 is FQNEAQ (reference sequence). V was trimmed by 1 base and J by 3 bases, leaving 6 bases between them. CDR3 region: CASSLGQYTEAFF. Written as DNA, the CDR3 is TGTGCCAGCAGCTTAGGACAGTACACTGAAGCTTTCTTT.

The rearrangement joins TRBV28 to TRBJ2-7, with unresolved D. The CDR3 spans 15 residues. The ends were cut back, 1 base at V and 3 bases at J, with 13 bases in the middle. Germline CDR1 is MDHEN and CDR2 is SYDVKM. The CDR3 nucleotides read TGTGCCAGCAGTTTATTCCAGGATGTAGTCTACGAGCAGTACTTC. Residues: CASSLFQDVVYEQYF.

This clone was counted once. J is TRBJ1-6 and V is TRBV5-4; the match to TRBD1 covers 8 bases. V trimming: 3 bases; J trimming: 7 bases; junction bases outside the gene matches: 9. The CDR3 runs 16 residues. The germline V gene encodes CDR1 SGHNT and CDR2 YYREEE (reference sequence). The CDR3 is CASSWKQGVVNSPLHF. CDR3 nucleotides: TGTGCCAGCAGCTGGAAACAGGGGGTAGTCAATTCACCCCTCCACTTT. Filled out from reference TRBV5-4 and TRBJ1-6, the complete variable domain reads ETGVTQSPTHLIKTRGQQVTLRCSSQSGHNTVSWYQQALGQGPQFIFQYYREEENGRGNFPPRFSGLQFPNYSSELNVNALELDDSALYLCASSWKQGVVNSPLHFGNGTRLTVT.

The chain recombines TRBV5-1 with TRBJ2-2; D may be TRBD1 (6 bases). This CDR3 has 17 amino acids. CDR1 is SGHRS and CDR2 is YFSETQ in the germline V gene. Between the trimmed V and J ends, which lost 0 bases and 6 bases, there was a span of 18 bases. CDR3 DNA: TGCGCCAGCAGCTTGGTTCCTCACAGGGTCGAGGCCGGGGAGCTGTTTTTT. Translating gives CASSLVPHRVEAGELFF.

The table lists this clone with a count of one. The CDR3 protein is CASSRGDITPYEQYF. The CDR3 bases are TGTGCCAGTAGTAGAGGGGACATTACCCCCTACGAGCAGTACTTC. This sequence joins TRBV19 and TRBJ2-7; possibly TRBD1 for D (6 bases). In germline, CDR1 is LNHDA, CDR2 SQIVND (reference sequence). V lost 4 bases and J 2 bases, leaving 15 bases between the germline ends. The CDR3 consists of 15 residues.

The chain couples TRBV7-2 to TRBJ2-6, with 7 bases fitting TRBD2. The V and J ends lost 6 bases and 0 bases, in that order; junction bases with no gene match: 11. CDR1 is SGHTA, CDR2 FQGNSA, per germline. The CDR3 is 18 residues long. The DNA of the CDR3 is TGTGCCAGCAGGCAATTAGGGACTACCAACTCTGGGGCCAACGTCCTGACTTTC. It specifies CASRQLGTTNSGANVLTF. Using reference TRBV7-2 and TRBJ2-6 for the parts outside the CDR3, the full variable domain is GAGVSQSPSNKVTEKGKDVELRCDPISGHTALYWYRQSLGQGLEFLIYFQGNSAPDKSGLPSDRFSAERTGGSVSTLTIQRTQQEDSAVYLCASRQLGTTNSGANVLTFGAGSRLTVL.

The CDR3, as DNA: TGTGCCAGCAGCATAAAACAGGGATCCCAAGAAAAACTGTTTTTT. As protein: CASSIKQGSQEKLFF. The chain is built from TRBV5-4 and TRBJ1-4; tentatively, D is TRBD1 (6 bases). The germline V gene encodes CDR1 SGHNT and CDR2 YYREEE (reference sequence). There are 15 residues in the CDR3. V was cut by 4 bases and J by 8 bases, with 18 bases left in between.

This chain uses TRBV12-5 with TRBJ2-5; D is uncertain. The CDR3 totals 14 residues. Germline CDR1 reads LGHNT; CDR2 reads FRNRAP. V lost 5 bases to trimming and J lost 1 base, with 11 bases between them. As DNA, the CDR3 is TGTGCTAGTGGTGTGGGCGGAATCCAAGAGACCCAGTACTTC. This codes for CASGVGGIQETQYF.

This rearrangement joins TRBV2 to TRBJ1-1, with unresolved D. Trimming stripped 0 bases from V and 0 bases from J, with 8 bases between. Per the germline V gene, CDR1 is SNHLY and CDR2 is FYNNEI. This CDR3 spans 15 amino acids. Written as DNA, the CDR3 is TGTGCCAGCAGTGAAGCGTTACAGATGAACACTGAAGCTTTCTTT. This codes for CASSEALQMNTEAFF.

The chain employs TRBV5-1 and TRBJ1-1; D may be TRBD1 (6 bases). This CDR3 spans 13 amino acids. V was cut by 0 bases and J by 7 bases, with 10 bases left in between. Germline V gene data show CDR1 as SGHRS and CDR2 as YFSETQ. The CDR3 here is CASSLGGPDEAFF. The DNA for the CDR3 is TGCGCCAGCAGCTTGGGGGGGCCAGATGAAGCTTTCTTT.

The chain uses TRBV18 and TRBJ1-6; TRBD1 aligns across 8 bases. The CDR3 has 14 residues. V gave up 4 bases and J gave up 10 bases; unmatched junction bases: 6. Germline CDR1 reads KGHSH; CDR2 reads LQKENI. The CDR3 bases are TGTGCCAGCTCACAGACAGGGGCCGGGTCACCCCTCCACTTT. The encoded protein is CASSQTGAGSPLHF.